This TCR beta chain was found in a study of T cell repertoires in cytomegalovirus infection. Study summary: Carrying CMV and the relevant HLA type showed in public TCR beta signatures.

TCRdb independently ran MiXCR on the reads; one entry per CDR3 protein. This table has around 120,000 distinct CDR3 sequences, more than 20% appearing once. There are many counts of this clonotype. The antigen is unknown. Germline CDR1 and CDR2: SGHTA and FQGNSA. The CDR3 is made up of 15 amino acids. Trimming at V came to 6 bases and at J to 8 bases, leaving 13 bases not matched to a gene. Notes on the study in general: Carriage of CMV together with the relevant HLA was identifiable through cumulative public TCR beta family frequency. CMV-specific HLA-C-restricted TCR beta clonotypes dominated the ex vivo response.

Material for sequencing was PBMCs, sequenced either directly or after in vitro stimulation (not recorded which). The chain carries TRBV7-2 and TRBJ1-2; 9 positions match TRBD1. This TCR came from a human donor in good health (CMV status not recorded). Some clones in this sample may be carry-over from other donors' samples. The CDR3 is CASRLTGTGQRGYTF. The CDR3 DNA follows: TGTGCCAGCAGACTCACCGGGACAGGGCAGCGCGGCTACACCTTC.